The next 30 T cell receptor beta chains were all read from a single sample in a study of blood T cells in healthy people across ages. A J-beta primer mix and a sample-barcoded 5' primer were used in a second PCR of about 6 to 12 cycles. A single record per CDR3 protein comes from TCRdb applying MiXCR to the 5' RACE reads. The table records more than 750,000 distinct CDR3 sequences, about 29% of them present only once. This sample also belongs to another study, concerning T cells of mothers and their children.

Sequenced material: blood. Receptor source: a woman aged 35 to 49 in good health.

The sample holds a few counts of this clonotype. This may arise from a read error, as a much more abundant clone is one base away. This chain joins TRBV3-1 and TRBJ1-2; maybe TRBD1 (6 bases). The germline V gene has CDR1 LGHDT and CDR2 YNNKEL (reference sequence). The V end was cut by 0 bases, the J end by 8 bases, with 13 bases between. The CDR3 has 14 amino acids. The CDR3 spells CASSQDASGAGYTF. The CDR3 region has the DNA TGTGCCAGCAGCCAAGATGCCTCGGGGGCCGGCTACACCTTC.

This clonotype occurred a few times. The rearrangement uses TRBV5-1 and TRBJ2-3; 11 positions match TRBD2. The J segment lost 9 bases and the V segment lost 4 bases, leaving 4 bases of the junction unmatched. The CDR3 spans 13 residues. Looked up from germline, CDR1 is SGHRS and CDR2 is YFSETQ. CDR3 in amino acids: CASSEASGGTQYF. In DNA form, the CDR3 reads TGCGCCAGCAGCGAGGCTAGCGGGGGGACGCAGTATTTT.

A word on this clonotype: This may stem from a read error, because a much larger clone lies one nucleotide away. This rearrangement joins TRBV7-6 to TRBJ2-1; 8 nucleotides line up with TRBD1. The CDR3 runs 12 residues. CDR1 and CDR2 from the germline V gene are SGHVS and FNYEAQ. V trimming: 5 bases; J trimming: 13 bases; junction bases outside the gene matches: 7. The CDR3 reads CASSDRGETQFF. The DNA for the CDR3 is TGTGCCAGCAGCGACAGGGGAGAGACCCAGTTCTTC.

This clonotype occurred many times. CDR3 amino acids: CASSALGTAYNEQFF. CDR3 bases: TGTGCCAGCAGCGCCCTAGGGACCGCGTACAATGAGCAGTTCTTC. This chain links TRBV9 with TRBJ2-1; D is possibly TRBD1 or TRBD2 (5 bases each). The CDR3 sequence is 15 residues long. With 3 bases removed from V and 4 bases from J, the gap between germline ends came to 14 bases. Germline CDR1 SGDLS, CDR2 YYNGEE.

CDR3: CASWNPQYGYTF. DNA of the CDR3: TGTGCCAGCTGGAACCCCCAATATGGCTACACCTTC. V usage is TRBV30 and J usage is TRBJ1-2; D gene ambiguous. The CDR3 has 12 amino acids. The V gene lost 8 bases and the J gene lost 5 bases, with 15 bases spanning the gap. The germline V gene encodes CDR1 GTSNPN and CDR2 SVGIG (reference sequence).

The chain recombines TRBV6-4 with TRBJ2-3; 11 bases are a match to TRBD1. The V gene's germline CDR1 is MRHNA and CDR2 SNTAGT. This CDR3 contains 15 residues. The V segment lost 4 bases and the J segment 2 bases; nucleotides outside the gene matches: 2. Here the CDR3 DNA reads TGTGCCAGCAGTGGGACAGGGGGCGCCACAGATACGCAGTATTTT. Amino acid sequence: CASSGTGGATDTQYF.

This clonotype has a handful of counts. This chain connects TRBV20-1 to TRBJ1-2; 9 bases fit TRBD1. V gave up 4 bases and J gave up 4 bases; unmatched junction bases: 4. The germline V gene has CDR1 DFQATT and CDR2 SNEGSKA (reference sequence). The CDR3 consists of 13 residues. DNA of the CDR3: TGCAGTGCTAATGGACAGGGGCGCTATGGCTACACCTTC. Translated: CSANGQGRYGYTF.

This clonotype has only a few counts. The chain uses TRBV28 and TRBJ1-2; 8 bases match TRBD1. The CDR3 length is 15 residues. V trimming: 2 bases; J trimming: 7 bases; junction bases outside the gene matches: 9. Looked up from germline, CDR1 is MDHEN and CDR2 is SYDVKM. The CDR3: CASSLGLQGVGGYTF. Here the CDR3 DNA reads TGTGCCAGCAGTTTAGGGTTACAGGGGGTTGGTGGCTACACCTTC.

This clonotype occurred many times. The chain joins TRBV20-1 to TRBJ2-1, with unresolved D. V gave up 0 bases and J gave up 8 bases, with 8 bases separating them. Per germline, CDR1 DFQATT and CDR2 SNEGSKA (reference sequence). The length of the CDR3 is 12 residues. The CDR3 here is CSARDRQDEQFF. CDR3 coding DNA: TGCAGTGCTAGAGACAGGCAGGATGAGCAGTTCTTC.

Many counts were recorded for this clonotype. An end of the junction does not agree with germline; a read error may underlie this. The chain couples TRBV20-1 to TRBJ2-6, with 9 bases that match TRBD1. Germline CDR1 reads DFQATT; CDR2 reads SNEGSKA (reference sequence). The CDR3 is made up of 16 amino acids. The CDR3 protein is CSARGQGSSGANVPTF. The CDR3 DNA follows: TGCAGTGCAAGAGGACAGGGGAGCTCTGGGGCCAACGTCCCGACTTTC.

This clonotype was recorded many times. This chain joins TRBV7-6 and TRBJ1-4, with D maybe TRBD1 (5 bases). The CDR3 covers 15 residues. The germline V gene encodes CDR1 SGHVS and CDR2 FNYEAQ. The germline V and J ends were trimmed by 5 bases and 5 bases, with 15 bases remaining between them. CDR3 amino acids: CASSPGGRANEKLFF. The DNA for the CDR3 is TGTGCCAGCAGCCCCGGTGGCAGGGCGAATGAAAAACTGTTTTTT.

This chain links TRBV12-3 or TRBV12-4 with TRBJ1-1; 8 bases agree with TRBD1. Unmatched junction bases numbered 6, after V lost 6 bases and J lost 0 bases. The CDR3 covers 15 residues. The CDR3 spells CASSDRGFMNTEAFF. The CDR3 DNA reads TGTGCCAGCAGCGACAGGGGCTTCATGAACACTGAAGCTTTCTTT.

On this clonotype itself: A junction end diverges from the germline sequence, so it may reflect a read error. The rearrangement links TRBV18 to TRBJ2-3; D not certain. This CDR3 is built from 12 residues. CDR1 KGHSH and CDR2 LQKENI come from the germline V gene. CDR3 sequence: CASPPQPDTQYF. CDR3 DNA: TGTGCCAGCCCACCACAACCAGATACGCAGTATTTT. The complete variable domain, with remaining parts taken from reference TRBV18 and TRBJ2-3, reads NAGVMQNPRHLVRRRGQEARLRCSPMKGHSHVYWYRQLPEEGLKFMVYLQKENIIDESGMPKERFSAEFPKEGPSILRIQQVVRGDSAAYFCASPPQPDTQYFGPGTRLTVL.

J is TRBJ2-4 and V is TRBV20-1, with 8 bases fitting TRBD2. The DNA end is a closer match to TRBJ2-7, so the J assignment may be wrong. Germline V CDR1 and CDR2: DFQATT, SNEGSKA (reference sequence). The CDR3 spans 14 residues. CDR3 bases: TGCAGTGCTCACAGGACTAGCAGTGGGAACGAGCAGTACTTC. Its translation: CSAHRTSSGNEQYF.

This rearrangement joins TRBV6-4 to TRBJ2-4; TRBD1 agrees at 7 bases. V gave up 5 bases and J gave up 8 bases; unmatched junction bases: 6. The CDR3 is 13 residues long. Germline-derived CDR1 and CDR2 are MRHNA and SNTAGT. CDR3 region: CASSPTGKDIQYF. Here the CDR3 DNA reads TGTGCCAGCAGTCCGACAGGGAAGGACATTCAGTACTTC.

This clonotype was observed a single time. V is TRBV7-6 and J is TRBJ2-5; either TRBD1 or TRBD2 may supply D (5 bases each). CDR3 length: 14 residues. Looked up from germline, CDR1 is SGHVS and CDR2 is FNYEAQ. V lost 3 bases and J lost 11, with 19 bases in between. The CDR3, as DNA: TGTGCCAGCAGCTTGGGGGAAATACCCTACAAGCAGTACTTC. Translated, it gives CASSLGEIPYKQYF. The whole variable domain, remainder taken from reference TRBV7-6 and TRBJ2-5, is GAGVSQSPRYKVTKRGQDVALRCDPISGHVSLYWYRQALGQGPEFLTYFNYEAQQDKSGLPNDRFSAERPEGSISTLTIQRTEQRDSAMYRCASSLGEIPYKQYFGPGTRLLVL.

Notes on this clonotype: Given a much more abundant clone one base away, this may be a read error. The J gene is TRBJ2-7, the V gene TRBV18; the D gene could be TRBD1 or TRBD2 (7 bases each). The ends were cut back, 5 bases at V and 4 bases at J, with 24 bases in the middle. CDR3 length equals 17 residues. Per germline, CDR1 KGHSH and CDR2 LQKENI. The CDR3 region has the DNA TGTGCCAGCTCAGCCCTTGGTGTGGCGGGGGACAGATACGAGCAGTACTTC. The encoded protein is CASSALGVAGDRYEQYF.

This clonotype has at least ten counts. V gene TRBV29-1 combines with J gene TRBJ1-2; tentatively, D is TRBD1 (5 bases). Germline V gene lookup returns CDR1 SQVTM and CDR2 ANQGSEA. CDR3 length: 11 amino acids. Trimming took off 6 bases at V and 4 bases at J, with 9 bases between the two ends. Here the CDR3 reads CSVLTAYGYTF. CDR3 DNA sequence: TGCAGCGTCCTGACAGCCTATGGCTACACCTTC.

V is TRBV6-4 and J is TRBJ1-1; 11 bases are shared with TRBD1. Per the germline V gene, CDR1 is MRHNA and CDR2 is SNTAGT. The CDR3 covers 12 residues. V was pared by 6 bases and J by 11 bases, with 5 bases of the junction left unmatched. The CDR3 reads CASRTGQGEAFF. The CDR3 DNA reads TGTGCCAGCAGGACGGGACAGGGGGAGGCTTTCTTT.

The V and J genes are TRBV7-9 and TRBJ1-1; tentatively, D is TRBD1 (5 bases). The V end lost 0 bases, the J end lost 6 bases, and 11 bases lay between the germline ends. This CDR3 has 14 residues. The V gene's germline CDR1 is SEHNR and CDR2 FQNEAQ (reference sequence). In DNA form, the CDR3 reads TGTGCCAGCAGCTTAGCGCGGGGGACCCCTGAAGCTTTCTTT. Protein product: CASSLARGTPEAFF.

This clonotype was seen many times. J is TRBJ2-7 and V is TRBV29-1; possibly TRBD1 for D (5 bases). Trimming removed 8 bases from V and 0 bases from J, with 17 bases in between. The CDR3 spans 14 residues. Germline CDR1 and CDR2: SQVTM and ANQGSEA. CDR3 protein: CSKGASLSSYEQYF. CDR3 nucleotide sequence: TGCAGCAAAGGGGCGAGCTTAAGCTCCTACGAGCAGTACTTC.

This clonotype occurred a few times. The chain employs TRBV5-1 and TRBJ1-2; D is ambiguous. V lost 0 bases and J lost 8, with 17 bases in between. The length of the CDR3 is 15 residues. The germline V gene has CDR1 SGHRS and CDR2 YFSETQ. CDR3 sequence: CASSLVYDPTGGYTF. The DNA for the CDR3 is TGCGCCAGCAGCTTGGTTTACGATCCTACCGGGGGCTACACCTTC.

This clonotype showed up just a few times. V is TRBV7-2 and J is TRBJ1-1, with a tentative D call TRBD1 (5 bases). Trimming cost V 5 bases and J 11 bases, with 15 bases left between them. In germline, CDR1 is SGHTA, CDR2 FQGNSA. This CDR3 comprises 12 residues. The CDR3 loop is CASSAAGKGAFF. The CDR3 nucleotides are TGTGCCAGCAGCGCCGCAGGGAAGGGCGCTTTCTTT.

This clonotype was observed many times. The V and J genes are TRBV5-1 and TRBJ2-7, with TRBD1 matching over 9 bases. This CDR3 has 14 amino acids. Germline V lookup: CDR1 SGHRS, CDR2 YFSETQ. V lost 0 bases and J lost 4; bases outside the gene matches: 2. Here the CDR3 DNA reads TGCGCCAGCAGCTTGGAAGGACAGGGGTACGAGCAGTACTTC. Amino acid sequence: CASSLEGQGYEQYF.

This clonotype was seen more than once but under ten times. V usage is TRBV11-1 and J usage is TRBJ2-1; a possible D gene is TRBD1 (5 bases). The germline CDR1 and CDR2 sequences are SGHAT and FQDESV (reference sequence). V lost 3 bases and J lost 7, with 7 bases in between. This CDR3 comprises 12 residues. The chain's CDR3 is CASSLTVNEQFF. The DNA of the CDR3 is TGTGCCAGCAGCTTGACAGTTAATGAGCAGTTCTTC.

In this sample, this clonotype turned up a few times. The J gene is TRBJ2-5, the V gene TRBV3-1; 11 bases line up with TRBD2. Germline CDR1 is LGHDT and CDR2 is YNNKEL (reference sequence). CDR3 size: 17 residues. V trimming: 1 base; J trimming: 1 base; junction bases outside the gene matches: 5. CDR3: CASSQGLAGPLQETQYF. The CDR3 region has the DNA TGTGCCAGCAGCCAAGGACTAGCGGGGCCCCTCCAAGAGACCCAGTACTTC.

The chain joins TRBV7-9 to TRBJ1-2; 9 positions agree with TRBD1. The CDR3 runs to 15 residues. CDR1 and CDR2 from the germline V gene are SEHNR and FQNEAQ (reference sequence). V lost 4 bases, J lost 4 bases, and 7 bases stayed unmatched. CDR3 loop: CASSSGQGDGYGYTF. DNA of the CDR3: TGTGCCAGCAGCTCGGGACAGGGTGACGGCTATGGCTACACCTTC.

The rearrangement joins TRBV7-2 to TRBJ2-5, with TRBD2 identical over 12 bases. The J call may be mistaken, given a closer DNA end match to TRBJ2-7. The CDR3 covers 16 residues. Germline loops: CDR1 SGHTA, CDR2 FQGNSA. CDR3 sequence (DNA): TGTGCCAGCAGCGTCCTAGCGGGGGGGCCACGTACCGAGCAGTACTTC. Protein sequence: CASSVLAGGPRTEQYF.

This clonotype was seen more than once but under ten times. The chain recombines TRBV10-3 with TRBJ2-1; TRBD1 is a possible D gene (5 bases). The CDR3 spans 13 residues. Germline CDR1 is ENHRY and CDR2 is SYGVKD. Trimming took off 6 bases at V and 9 bases at J, with 15 bases between the two ends. CDR3 in DNA: TGTGCCATCAGCCCCGCAGGGCTTGGTGAGCAGTTCTTC. Translated, it gives CAISPAGLGEQFF.

Of note for this clonotype: Because the CDR3 is missing its conserved closing phenylalanine or tryptophan, this is likely a read error. The chain combines TRBV4-1 with TRBJ1-5; tentatively, D is TRBD1 (5 bases). Looked up from germline, CDR1 is MGHRA and CDR2 is YSYEKL. CDR3 size: 14 residues. The CDR3: CSSSRTGGNQPQHV. DNA of the CDR3: TGCTCCAGCAGCCGGACGGGGGGCAATCAGCCCCAGCATGTT.